What follows is one TCR beta chain and its context. What it binds is not known. The data belong to a study of shared clonotypes between healthy human individuals. Study outcomes and limitations: As a rule, naive subsets had a larger estimated richness than memory subsets.

Evenly divided among several immunoSEQ plates was the genomic DNA of each subset. Libraries were prepared by immunoSEQ multiplex PCR; TCRdb keeps only in-frame clonotypes and omits some of them. Of fewer than 1.4 million clones listed, about 80% are singletons. V lost 8 bases and J lost 3, with 11 bases in between. The germline V gene encodes CDR1 MNHEY and CDR2 SVGAGI. The CDR3 totals 12 residues. The sequence came from a man younger than 30 in good health. Some clones in this sample may be carry-over from other donors' samples. The chain couples TRBV6-5 to TRBJ2-7; the D gene is possibly TRBD2 (5 bases). Material: memory CD4+ T cells from PBMCs. The subset: CD45RA-negative fraction. CDR3 region: CASGGSFYEQYF. The CDR3 DNA reads as TGTGCCAGCGGAGGTTCTTTCTACGAGCAGTACTTC.